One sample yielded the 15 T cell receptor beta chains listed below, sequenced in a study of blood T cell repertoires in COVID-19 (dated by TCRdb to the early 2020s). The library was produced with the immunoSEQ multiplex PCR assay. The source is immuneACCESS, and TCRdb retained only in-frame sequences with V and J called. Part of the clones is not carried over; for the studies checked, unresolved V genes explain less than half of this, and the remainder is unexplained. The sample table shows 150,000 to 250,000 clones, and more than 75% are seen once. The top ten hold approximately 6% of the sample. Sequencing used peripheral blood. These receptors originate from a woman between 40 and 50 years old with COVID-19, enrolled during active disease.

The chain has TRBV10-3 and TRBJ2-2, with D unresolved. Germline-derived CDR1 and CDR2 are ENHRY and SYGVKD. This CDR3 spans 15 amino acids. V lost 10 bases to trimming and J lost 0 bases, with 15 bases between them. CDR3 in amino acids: CATPRSATNTGELFF. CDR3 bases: TGTGCCACCCCTAGATCCGCAACGAACACCGGGGAGCTGTTTTTT.

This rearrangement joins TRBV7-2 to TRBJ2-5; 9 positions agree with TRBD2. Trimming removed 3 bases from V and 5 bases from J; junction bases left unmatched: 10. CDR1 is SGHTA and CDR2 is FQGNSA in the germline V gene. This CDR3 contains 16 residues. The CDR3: CASSLQGGGAGETQYF. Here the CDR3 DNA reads TGTGCCAGCAGCTTGCAGGGCGGGGGGGCCGGTGAGACCCAGTACTTC.

The CDR3 reads CASSLISRTLSGANVLTF. In DNA, the CDR3 is TGTGCCAGCAGCTTAATTTCGCGAACTCTCTCTGGGGCCAACGTCCTGACTTTC. The chain links TRBV7-3 to TRBJ2-6; D gene ambiguous. This CDR3 region has 18 residues. V shed 1 base and J shed 0 bases, with 13 bases lying between them. CDR1 and CDR2 from the germline V gene are SGHTA and FQGTGA.

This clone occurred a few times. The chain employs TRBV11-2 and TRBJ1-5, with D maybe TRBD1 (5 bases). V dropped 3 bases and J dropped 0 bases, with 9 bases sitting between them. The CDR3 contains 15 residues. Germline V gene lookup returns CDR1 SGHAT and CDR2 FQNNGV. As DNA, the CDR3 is TGTGCCAGCAGCTTGGGGCGGGATAGCAATCAGCCCCAGCATTTT. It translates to CASSLGRDSNQPQHF.

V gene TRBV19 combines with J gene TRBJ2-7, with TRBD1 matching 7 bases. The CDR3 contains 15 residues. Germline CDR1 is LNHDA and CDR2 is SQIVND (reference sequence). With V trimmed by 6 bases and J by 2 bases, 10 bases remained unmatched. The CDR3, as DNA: TGTGCCAGTAGGATGACAGGGAGCCTGGCCTACGAGCAGTACTTC. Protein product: CASRMTGSLAYEQYF.

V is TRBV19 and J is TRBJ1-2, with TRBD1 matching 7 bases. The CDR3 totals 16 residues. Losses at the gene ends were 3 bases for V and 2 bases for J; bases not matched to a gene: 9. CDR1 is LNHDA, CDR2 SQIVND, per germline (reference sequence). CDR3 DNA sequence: TGTGCCAGTAGTATGACAGGGAAAGGAATCAACTATGGCTACACCTTC. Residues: CASSMTGKGINYGYTF. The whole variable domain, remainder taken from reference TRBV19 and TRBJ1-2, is DGGITQSPKYLFRKEGQNVTLSCEQNLNHDAMYWYRQDPGQGLRLIYYSQIVNDFQKGDIAEGYSVSREKKESFPLTVTSAQKNPTAFYLCASSMTGKGINYGYTFGSGTRLTVV.

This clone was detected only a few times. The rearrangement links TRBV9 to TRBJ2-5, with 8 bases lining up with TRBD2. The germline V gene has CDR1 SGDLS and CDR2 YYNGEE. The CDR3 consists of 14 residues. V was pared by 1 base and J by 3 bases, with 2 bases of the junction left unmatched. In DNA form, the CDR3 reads TGTGCCAGCAGCGTAACTAGCGGAAAAGAGACCCAGTACTTC. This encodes CASSVTSGKETQYF.

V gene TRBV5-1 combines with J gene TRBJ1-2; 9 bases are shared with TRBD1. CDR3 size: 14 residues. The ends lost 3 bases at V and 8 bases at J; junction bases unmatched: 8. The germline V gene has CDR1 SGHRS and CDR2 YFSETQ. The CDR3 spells CASSSTGQGIGYTF. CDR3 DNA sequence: TGCGCCAGCAGCTCTACGGGACAGGGCATCGGCTACACCTTC.

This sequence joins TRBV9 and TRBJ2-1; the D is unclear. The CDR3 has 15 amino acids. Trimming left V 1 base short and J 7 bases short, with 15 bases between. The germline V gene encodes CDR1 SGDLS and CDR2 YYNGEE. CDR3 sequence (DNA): TGTGCCAGCAGCGTAACCCCTAGTAGTGGGAATGAGCAGTTCTTC. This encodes CASSVTPSSGNEQFF.

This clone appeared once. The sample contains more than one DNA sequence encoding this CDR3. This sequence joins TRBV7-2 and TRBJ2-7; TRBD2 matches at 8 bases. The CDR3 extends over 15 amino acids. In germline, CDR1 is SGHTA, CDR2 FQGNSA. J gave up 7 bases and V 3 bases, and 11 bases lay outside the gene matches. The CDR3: CASSFGGGNPLEQYF. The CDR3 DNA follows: TGTGCCAGCAGCTTCGGCGGGGGGAACCCTCTTGAGCAGTACTTC.

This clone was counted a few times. The CDR3 loop is CASSPNRVGYTF. In DNA, the CDR3 is TGCGCCAGCAGCCCCAACAGGGTCGGCTACACCTTC. The V gene is TRBV4-1, the J gene TRBJ1-2, with D maybe TRBD1 (6 bases). Trimming left V 4 bases short and J 8 bases short, with 11 bases between. Germline V CDR1 and CDR2: MGHRA, YSYEKL. This CDR3 is built from 12 residues.

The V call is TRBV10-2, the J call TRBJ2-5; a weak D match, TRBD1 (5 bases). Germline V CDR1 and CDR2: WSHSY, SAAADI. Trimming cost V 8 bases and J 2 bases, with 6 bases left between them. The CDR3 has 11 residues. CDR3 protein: CASRQQETQYF. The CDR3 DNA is TGCGCCAGCCGACAGCAAGAGACCCAGTACTTC.

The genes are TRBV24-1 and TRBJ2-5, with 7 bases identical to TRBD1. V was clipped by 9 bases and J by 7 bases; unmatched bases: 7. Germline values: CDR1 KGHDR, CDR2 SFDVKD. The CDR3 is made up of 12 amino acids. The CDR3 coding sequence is TGTGCCACCGGGACAGCGTCGGGGACCCAGTACTTC. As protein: CATGTASGTQYF.

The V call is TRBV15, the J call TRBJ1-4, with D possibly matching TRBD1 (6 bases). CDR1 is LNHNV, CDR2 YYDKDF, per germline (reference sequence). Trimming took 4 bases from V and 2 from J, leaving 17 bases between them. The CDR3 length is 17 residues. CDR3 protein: CATSTQRGSATNEKLFF. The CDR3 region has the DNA TGTGCCACCAGCACACAAAGGGGGTCCGCGACTAATGAAAAACTGTTTTTT.

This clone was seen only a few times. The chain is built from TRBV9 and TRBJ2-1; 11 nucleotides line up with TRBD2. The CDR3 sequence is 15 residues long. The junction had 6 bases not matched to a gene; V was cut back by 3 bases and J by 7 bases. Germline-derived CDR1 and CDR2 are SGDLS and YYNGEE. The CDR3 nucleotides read TGTGCCAGCAGCGATACTAGCGGGAGTGTGAATGAGCAGTTCTTC. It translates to CASSDTSGSVNEQFF. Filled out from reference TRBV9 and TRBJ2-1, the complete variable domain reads DSGVTQTPKHLITATGQRVTLRCSPRSGDLSVYWYQQSLDQGLQFLIQYYNGEERAKGNILERFSAQQFPDLHSELNLSSLELGDSALYFCASSDTSGSVNEQFFGPGTRLTVL.